These 13 T cell receptor beta chains originate from one sample sequenced in a study of T cells in localized non-small cell lung cancer. Generated by immunoSEQ multiplex PCR, the TCRdb table keeps only in-frame clones and is missing some. The data show 14,000 to 15,000 clones, around 85% seen once. Specimen: peripheral blood, collected before any cancer treatment. The receptor source for this set is a woman aged 35 to 69 with stage I lung adenocarcinoma.

The V call is TRBV6-1, the J call TRBJ1-6; 7 bases match TRBD1. CDR3 length: 16 amino acids. CDR1 is MNHNS and CDR2 is SASEGT in the germline V gene. Trimming at V came to 1 base and at J to 9 bases, leaving 9 bases not matched to a gene. This CDR3 is CASSEGPTGMTSPLHF. DNA for the CDR3: TGTGCCAGCAGTGAAGGACCGACAGGGATGACTTCACCCCTCCACTTT.

This clone is categorized as medium-sized. The V gene is TRBV7-2, the J gene TRBJ2-7; TRBD2 might be the D (5 bases). CDR3 size: 13 residues. The germline V gene has CDR1 SGHTA and CDR2 FQGNSA. Trimming cost V 3 bases and J 7 bases, with 13 bases left between them. CDR3 DNA sequence: TGTGCCAGCAGCTTTAAAGAGGGCGGGGAGCAGTACTTC. Translation gives CASSFKEGGEQYF.

The chain links TRBV7-2 to TRBJ2-5; 10 bases agree with TRBD2. The germline V gene encodes CDR1 SGHTA and CDR2 FQGNSA. There are 13 residues in the CDR3. V shed 10 bases, J shed 5 bases, and the junction held 7 bases outside the gene matches. The CDR3 DNA reads as TGTGCCACCCAGCGGGGGGGCCTGGAGACCCAGTACTTC. Its translation: CATQRGGLETQYF.

This chain joins TRBV30 and TRBJ1-1; 11 nucleotides line up with TRBD1. Germline CDR1 is GTSNPN and CDR2 is SVGIG (reference sequence). The V and J ends lost 3 bases and 4 bases, in that order; junction bases with no gene match: 4. The CDR3 is made up of 14 amino acids. The CDR3 DNA follows: TGTGCCTGGAGCTACGGACAGGGGGCCACTGAAGCTTTCTTT. The encoded protein is CAWSYGQGATEAFF.

J is TRBJ2-5 and V is TRBV19; D is perhaps TRBD2 (6 bases). The CDR3 spans 15 residues. Trimming pared 3 bases from V and 1 base from J, leaving 12 bases between. Germline CDR1 is LNHDA and CDR2 is SQIVND (reference sequence). The CDR3 DNA is TGTGCCAGTAGTATTCGGAGGGGAAGCCAAGAGACCCAGTACTTC. It translates to CASSIRRGSQETQYF.

The chain is built from TRBV9 and TRBJ2-7; no reliable D call. The V end was cut by 0 bases, the J end by 0 bases, with 10 bases between. This CDR3 contains 15 residues. Germline V gene data show CDR1 as SGDLS and CDR2 as YYNGEE. The chain's CDR3 is CASSVGPLNSYEQYF. CDR3 in DNA: TGTGCCAGCAGCGTAGGGCCCCTTAACTCCTACGAGCAGTACTTC.

V and J are TRBV18 and TRBJ2-7; possible D gene TRBD1, 5 bases. The CDR3 loop spans 15 amino acids. The V end was cut by 4 bases, the J end by 6 bases, with 19 bases between. Germline V lookup: CDR1 KGHSH, CDR2 LQKENI. Here the CDR3 DNA reads TGTGCCAGCTCACGGGCCCCGGAAGGGGTAGGCGAGCAGTACTTC. Protein sequence: CASSRAPEGVGEQYF.

The chain is built from TRBV19 and TRBJ2-3, with D tentatively TRBD2 (6 bases). Looked up from germline, CDR1 is LNHDA and CDR2 is SQIVND (reference sequence). The CDR3 length is 17 residues. Trimming took 0 bases from V and 10 from J, leaving 23 bases between them. The CDR3 sequence is CASSIDRGGGPVGAQYF. The CDR3 DNA reads TGTGCCAGTAGTATAGATCGGGGAGGTGGCCCGGTGGGGGCGCAGTATTTT.

CDR3 sequence (DNA): TGTGCCAGCATCGAACGGGACAACTATGGCTACACCTTC. This gives the protein CASIERDNYGYTF. The V and J genes are TRBV6-5 and TRBJ1-2; the D gene is possibly TRBD1 (5 bases). In germline, CDR1 is MNHEY, CDR2 SVGAGI. The CDR3 is 13 residues long. Trimming removed 7 bases from V and 2 bases from J, with 11 bases in between.

This clone was seen more than once but under ten times. The chain links TRBV4-2 to TRBJ1-2; no clear D gene. The length of the CDR3 is 14 residues. The V gene's germline CDR1 is LGHNA and CDR2 YNFKEQ. V gave up 1 base and J gave up 4 bases, with 10 bases separating them. The CDR3 region is CASSQAQPLYGYTF. The CDR3, as DNA: TGTGCCAGCAGCCAAGCCCAACCACTCTATGGCTACACCTTC.

The chain carries TRBV25-1 and TRBJ1-6; D is undetermined. The CDR3 is 15 residues long. V dropped 6 bases and J dropped 5 bases, with 14 bases sitting between them. Per the germline V gene, CDR1 is MGHDK and CDR2 is SYGVNS. The DNA for the CDR3 is TGTGCCAGCAGGTACTCCGAGGTGAATAATTCACCCCTCCACTTT. Its translation: CASRYSEVNNSPLHF.

V is TRBV5-8 and J is TRBJ2-3; 8 nucleotides agree with TRBD2. Germline CDR1 is SGHTS and CDR2 is YDEGEE. The CDR3 has 16 amino acids. The V gene end was trimmed by 1 base and the J gene end by 6 bases; junction bases not matched to a gene: 10. The CDR3 is CASSLTGGGYLDTQYF. The CDR3 nucleotides read TGTGCCAGCAGCTTGACTGGCGGGGGGTATTTGGATACGCAGTATTTT.

In this sample, this clone is large. The V gene is TRBV29-1, the J gene TRBJ1-1, with D perhaps matching TRBD1 (5 bases). The germline V gene encodes CDR1 SQVTM and CDR2 ANQGSEA. The length of the CDR3 is 13 residues. The ends were cut back, 1 base at V and 10 bases at J, with 16 bases in the middle. CDR3: CSVEGPGSLGAFF. For the CDR3, the DNA is TGCAGCGTTGAAGGGCCAGGGTCTTTAGGAGCTTTCTTT.